Listed below are T cell receptor beta chains from one sample, sequenced in a study of blood T cells in healthy people across ages. MiXCR, run by TCRdb on the 5' RACE reads, gives a single entry per CDR3 protein. The sample gives fewer than 800,000 distinct CDR3 sequences, 20% to 25% of which show up once; approximately 3.6% is in the top ten. Sequencing was performed on blood. Receptors originate from a man aged 65-85 years in good health. Each CDR3 is given with its conserved first and last residue. The order of the fields is J gene, clone size, D gene, V gene, CDR3 DNA, CDR3 protein. The D gene is left open where the match is weak. Some rows have no size entry. The others give once, few or many, or a class for an expanded clone.

J: TRBJ2-6
size: few
D: .
V: TRBV6-2/TRBV6-3
DNA: TGTGCCAGCAGTCCGCTGGACGGTTTCTCTGGGGCCAACGTCCTGACTTTC
CDR3: CASSPLDGFSGANVLTF

J: TRBJ2-7
size: .
D: .
V: TRBV20-1
DNA: TGCAGTGCTAGAGATTCCGGCGGGAATAAACCCTACGAGCAGTACTTC
CDR3: CSARDSGGNKPYEQYF

J: TRBJ1-4
size: few
D: .
V: TRBV9
DNA: TGTGCCAGCAGCGTAAGTCTAGGTCGCGGAAGTGAAAAACTGTTTTTT
CDR3: CASSVSLGRGSEKLFF

J: TRBJ2-7
size: .
D: TRBD2
V: TRBV13
DNA: TGTGCCAGCAGCTTAGCGGTACCTTTGACTAGCGAGACCTACGAGCAGTACTTC
CDR3: CASSLAVPLTSETYEQYF

J: TRBJ2-5
size: .
D: .
V: TRBV4-1
DNA: TGCGCCAGCAGCCAAGGGATCCCAGAGACCCAGTACTTC
CDR3: CASSQGIPETQYF

J: TRBJ1-4
size: many
D: .
V: TRBV20-1
DNA: TGCAGTGCAAAACCCCATCAGGGAAGTTATGAAAAACTGTTTTTT
CDR3: CSAKPHQGSYEKLFF

J: TRBJ1-3
size: few
D: .
V: TRBV14
DNA: TGTGCCAGCAGCCCGACTGGGACATACTCTGGAAACACCATATATTTT
CDR3: CASSPTGTYSGNTIYF

J: TRBJ2-2
size: .
D: TRBD1
V: TRBV29-1
DNA: TGCAGCGCAACCTTTGGGGACAGGAGCCAAGTAAGAGTGTTTTTT
CDR3: CSATFGDRSQVRVFF

J: TRBJ2-7
size: .
D: TRBD1
V: TRBV11-2
DNA: TGTGCCAGCAGCTTAGGAAAACAGGGGAATAACTACGAGCAGTACTTC
CDR3: CASSLGKQGNNYEQYF

J: TRBJ2-7
size: many
D: .
V: TRBV6-5
DNA: TGTGCCAGCAGAACTCCCGGTCTTGACGAGCAGTACTTC
CDR3: CASRTPGLDEQYF

J: TRBJ2-2
size: .
D: TRBD2
V: TRBV5-1
DNA: TGCGCCAGCAGCTGGACTAGCGGGACCCCTCCCGGGGAGCTGTTTTTT
CDR3: CASSWTSGTPPGELFF

J: TRBJ2-7
size: .
D: .
V: TRBV20-1
DNA: TGCAGTGCTAGCACTAGTGGGCTAGGCGAGCAGTACTTC
CDR3: CSASTSGLGEQYF

J: TRBJ2-5
size: few
D: TRBD1
V: TRBV29-1
DNA: TGCAGCGTACCCAGGGGGCCCGAGACCCAGTACTTC
CDR3: CSVPRGPETQYF

J: TRBJ2-1
size: many
D: TRBD2
V: TRBV5-1
DNA: TGCGCCAGCAGCTTGAAAAAAGCGGGAGTGTTCAATGAGCAGTTCTTC
CDR3: CASSLKKAGVFNEQFF

J: TRBJ2-5
size: many
D: TRBD1
V: TRBV5-1
DNA: TGTGCCAGCAGCTCCACAGGGGGCCAAGAGACCCAGTACTTC
CDR3: CASSSTGGQETQYF

J: TRBJ2-5
size: many
D: TRBD1
V: TRBV29-1
DNA: TGCAGCGTGGACGGGGACAGCGGACAAGAGACCCAGTACTTC
CDR3: CSVDGDSGQETQYF

J: TRBJ2-4
size: many
D: .
V: TRBV4-2
DNA: TGTGCCAGCAGCCAAGATCTAGCTTTAGGCAAAAACATTCAGTACTTC
CDR3: CASSQDLALGKNIQYF

J: TRBJ2-2
size: .
D: TRBD2
V: TRBV2
DNA: TGTGCCAGCAGACGGGACTACAACACCGGGGAGCTGTTTTTT
CDR3: CASRRDYNTGELFF

J: TRBJ2-3
size: .
D: TRBD2
V: TRBV11-2
DNA: TGTGCTAGTGGTCCCGGGACTAGCGGGAGGAATACGCAGTATTTT
CDR3: CASGPGTSGRNTQYF

J: TRBJ1-2
size: .
D: .
V: TRBV14
DNA: TGTGCCAGCAGCCCCCTCGGGCAGGGTGGCTACACCTTC
CDR3: CASSPLGQGGYTF

J: TRBJ2-1
size: many
D: TRBD2
V: TRBV5-1
DNA: TGCGCCAGCAGCTTGGTCCTAGCGGGAGCTAATGAGCAGTTCTTC
CDR3: CASSLVLAGANEQFF

J: TRBJ2-2
size: few
D: .
V: TRBV2
DNA: TGTGCCACCCTGCGGCAAGGCACCGGGGAGCTGTTTTTT
CDR3: CATLRQGTGELFF

J: TRBJ2-1
size: many
D: .
V: TRBV12-3/TRBV12-4
DNA: TGTGCCAGCAGTTCCAGCGGCTCATTGAATGAGCAGTTCTTC
CDR3: CASSSSGSLNEQFF

J: TRBJ2-7
size: many
D: .
V: TRBV7-9
DNA: TGTGCCAGCAGCTTAATTGGTTCAGGGTTCGACTACGAGCAGTACTTC
CDR3: CASSLIGSGFDYEQYF

J: TRBJ2-7
size: .
D: .
V: TRBV7-2
DNA: TGTGCCAGCAGCTTAGTTCTACATTACGAGCAGTACTTC
CDR3: CASSLVLHYEQYF